This section outlines one T cell receptor (beta chain) sequence together with its context. The target antigen is unknown. Time point defined: newly diagnosed GD, antithyroid drugs for less than 3 months. PBMC-derived RNA was used for the TCR library. Recruitment took place at an endocrinology department in Xi'an, China. Combining iRepertoire HTBI primers with Arm-PCR of CDR3 regions, the authors built TCR beta libraries. MiXCR, run by TCRdb on the multiplex PCR reads, gives a single entry per CDR3 protein. The data show about 450,000 distinct CDR3 sequences, with 12% to 15% seen just once and roughly 15% held by the top ten. The data were taken from a study of regulatory T cells in long-lasting Graves disease. Study results and caveats: Patients with persistent disease showed a bias toward TRBV28, TRBJ1-2 and TRBJ2-5.

The CDR3 totals 14 residues. The germline CDR1 and CDR2 sequences are MDHEN and SYDVKM. Deletions cut 3 bases from V and 3 bases from J, with 11 bases between. These sequences were also reported in another study, on T cells in Graves' hyperthyroidism and ophthalmopathy. That publication notes: The study enrolled patients aged 18 to 65 with newly diagnosed hyperthyroidism of under 2 months' duration. Blood samples included most of the expanded thyroid clonotypes exceeding 0.001.

This sample comprised peripheral blood mononuclear cells (PBMCs), obtained at new diagnosis, from a patient treated with antithyroid drugs. The chain has TRBV28 and TRBJ2-5, with D maybe TRBD1 (6 bases). This sequence was found in a woman aged 45-65 years with Graves disease. This CDR3 reads CASSLKQGKETQYF. The CDR3 region has the DNA TGTGCCAGCAGTTTGAAGCAGGGGAAAGAGACCCAGTACTTC.